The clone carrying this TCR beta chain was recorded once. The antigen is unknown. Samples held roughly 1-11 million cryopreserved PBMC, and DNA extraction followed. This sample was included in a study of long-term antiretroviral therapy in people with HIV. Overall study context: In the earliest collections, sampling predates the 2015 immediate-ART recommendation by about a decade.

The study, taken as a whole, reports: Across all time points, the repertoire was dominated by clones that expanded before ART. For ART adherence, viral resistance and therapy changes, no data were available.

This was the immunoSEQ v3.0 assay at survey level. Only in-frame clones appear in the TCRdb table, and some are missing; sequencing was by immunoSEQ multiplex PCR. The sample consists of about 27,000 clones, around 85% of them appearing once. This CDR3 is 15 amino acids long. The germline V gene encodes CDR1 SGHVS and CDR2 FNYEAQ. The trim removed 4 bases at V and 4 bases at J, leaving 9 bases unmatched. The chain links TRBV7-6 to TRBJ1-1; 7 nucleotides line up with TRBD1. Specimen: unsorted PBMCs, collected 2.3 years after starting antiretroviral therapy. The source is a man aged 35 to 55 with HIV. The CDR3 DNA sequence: TGTGCCAGCAGCTACGGTAGGGGGCCGACCACTGAAGCTTTCTTT. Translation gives CASSYGRGPTTEAFF. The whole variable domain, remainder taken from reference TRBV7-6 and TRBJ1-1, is GAGVSQSPRYKVTKRGQDVALRCDPISGHVSLYWYRQALGQGPEFLTYFNYEAQQDKSGLPNDRFSAERPEGSISTLTIQRTEQRDSAMYRCASSYGRGPTTEAFFGQGTRLTVV.